A single sample gave rise to the 7 T cell receptor beta chains below, sequenced in a study of cytomegalovirus exposure and HLA in healthy donors. Vbeta (60) and Jbeta (13) primers were used in the PCR. Data came from immunoSEQ multiplex PCR; TCRdb stores just in-frame clones and leaves some out. The sample lists 200,000 to 300,000 clones, about 81% occurring once. Specimen: PBMCs. The receptors were sampled from a woman in her thirties or forties in good health and CMV-seropositive.

This clone was observed once. The chain has TRBV7-2 and TRBJ1-1, with 8 bases that match TRBD1. The CDR3 covers 16 residues. Germline V lookup: CDR1 SGHTA, CDR2 FQGNSA. The junction had 8 bases not matched to a gene; V was cut back by 1 base and J by 4 bases. The CDR3 sequence: CASSLVGQGGFTEAFF. As DNA, the CDR3 is TGTGCCAGCAGCTTAGTTGGACAGGGAGGTTTCACTGAAGCTTTCTTT.

The genes are TRBV9 and TRBJ2-3; a weak D match, TRBD1 (6 bases). Germline loops: CDR1 SGDLS, CDR2 YYNGEE. Trimming took 3 bases from V and 6 from J, leaving 14 bases between them. CDR3 length equals 14 residues. CDR3 nucleotides: TGTGCCAGCAGCGCCCAGGGGCGCCCGGATACGCAGTATTTT. Translation: CASSAQGRPDTQYF.

The chain employs TRBV19 and TRBJ1-1, with D perhaps TRBD1 (6 bases). Germline CDR1 is LNHDA and CDR2 is SQIVND (reference sequence). The ends were cut back, 5 bases at V and 8 bases at J, with 15 bases in the middle. CDR3 length: 13 amino acids. The DNA for the CDR3 is TGTGCCAGTAGTTTGGGGGGGGCGCGGGAAGCTTTCTTT. Amino acid sequence: CASSLGGAREAFF.

Of note for this clone: Germline and junction disagree at one end, which may indicate a read error. This chain links TRBV6-5 with TRBJ1-1; D call uncertain. CDR3 length: 14 residues. Germline lookup yields CDR1 MNHEY and CDR2 SVGAGI. The CDR3, as DNA: TGTGCCAGCTCCCCGGAGGGCTGGAACGCTGAAGCTTTCTTT. Translated: CASSPEGWNAEAFF.

This chain uses TRBV9 with TRBJ2-6, with 9 bases matching TRBD2. Germline V gives CDR1 SGDLS, CDR2 YYNGEE. The V and J ends lost 7 bases and 2 bases, in that order; junction bases with no gene match: 7. The CDR3 is made up of 16 amino acids. CDR3 nucleotides: TGTGCCAGCGGGCGGGGGGGGACGGCTGGGGCCAACGTCCTGACTTTC. Translated, it gives CASGRGGTAGANVLTF.

V and J are TRBV11-3 and TRBJ1-1; D is uncertain. CDR1 and CDR2 (germline): SGHNT, YENEEA. V lost 1 base and J lost 8, with 5 bases in between. The CDR3 contains 11 residues. CDR3 residues: CASSLGPEAFF. As DNA, the CDR3 is TGTGCCAGCAGCTTAGGGCCCGAAGCTTTCTTT. Drawing the rest from reference TRBV11-3 and TRBJ1-1, the complete variable domain is EAGVVQSPRYKIIEKKQPVAFWCNPISGHNTLYWYLQNLGQGPELLIRYENEEAVDDSQLPKDRFSAERLKGVDSTLKIQPAELGDSAVYLCASSLGPEAFFGQGTRLTVV.

This rearrangement joins TRBV2 to TRBJ2-2; a weak D match, TRBD2 (5 bases). The germline V gene has CDR1 SNHLY and CDR2 FYNNEI. Trimming cost V 6 bases and J 6 bases, with 14 bases left between them. There are 14 residues in the CDR3. CDR3 amino acids: CASREVFLSGELFF. CDR3 in DNA: TGTGCCAGCAGGGAGGTCTTCCTCTCCGGGGAGCTGTTTTTT.